This T cell receptor (beta chain) was sequenced for a study of T cells in Graves' hyperthyroidism and ophthalmopathy. Study at large: Peripheral blood was acquired at first diagnosis, ahead of any therapy whatsoever.

Study-level results: Ophthalmopathy stood apart from stable hyperthyroidism in a 13 V-J model. Most thyroid clonotypes expanded above 0.001 appeared in blood too.

Using RNA transcripts as the source, TCR beta CDR3 regions were amplified. The TCR CDR3 was amplified in a first-round RT-PCR using the HTBI primer set. TCRdb passed the multiplex PCR reads through MiXCR, listing each CDR3 protein once. The data contain around 600,000 distinct CDR3 sequences, about a sixth of them singletons. This clonotype was found many times. Antigen specificity is unknown. Sequencing input: blood. This TCR derives from a woman aged 25 to 39 with Graves' hyperthyroidism.

The CDR3 loop reads CASSPGLAISSYNEQFF. The DNA of the CDR3 is TGTGCCAGCAGCCCGGGGCTAGCAATCAGCTCCTACAATGAGCAGTTCTTC. This chain connects TRBV6-1 to TRBJ2-1; D tentatively reads TRBD1 or TRBD2 (5 bases each). The V end lost 6 bases, the J end lost 0 bases, and 18 bases lay between the germline ends. Germline assignment: CDR1 MNHNS and CDR2 SASEGT. The CDR3 contains 17 residues.